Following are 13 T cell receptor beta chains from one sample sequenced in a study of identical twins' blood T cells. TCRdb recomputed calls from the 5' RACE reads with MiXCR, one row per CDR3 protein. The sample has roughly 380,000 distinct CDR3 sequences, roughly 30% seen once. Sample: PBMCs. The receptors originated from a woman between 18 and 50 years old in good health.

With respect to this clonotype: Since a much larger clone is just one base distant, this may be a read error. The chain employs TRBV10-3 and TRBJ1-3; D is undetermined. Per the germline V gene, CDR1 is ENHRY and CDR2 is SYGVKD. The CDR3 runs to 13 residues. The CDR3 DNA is TGTGCCATCGGTGACCGGGAACAGATTACCATATATTTT. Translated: CAIGDREQITIYF.

CDR3 sequence reads: CSANRGDTGELFF. The CDR3 DNA reads as TGCAGTGCAAATAGGGGGGACACCGGGGAGCTGTTTTTT. The chain uses TRBV20-1 and TRBJ2-2; D possibly matches TRBD1 or TRBD2 (6 bases each). V lost 6 bases, J lost 3 bases, and 11 bases lay in between. The CDR3 sequence is 13 residues long. In germline, CDR1 is DFQATT, CDR2 SNEGSKA (reference sequence).

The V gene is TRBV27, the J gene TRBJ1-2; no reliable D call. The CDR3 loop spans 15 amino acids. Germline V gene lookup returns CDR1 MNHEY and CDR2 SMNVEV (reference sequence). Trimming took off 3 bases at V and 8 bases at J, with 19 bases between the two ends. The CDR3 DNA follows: TGTGCCAGCAGTTTGACGCGCTTAGGACCCGCGGGCTACACCTTC. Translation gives CASSLTRLGPAGYTF.

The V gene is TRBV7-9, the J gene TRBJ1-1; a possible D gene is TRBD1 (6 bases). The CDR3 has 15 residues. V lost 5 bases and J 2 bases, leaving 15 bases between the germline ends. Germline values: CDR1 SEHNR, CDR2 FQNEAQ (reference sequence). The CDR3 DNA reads TGTGCCAGCAGCGCGGAAAGGGGGACCAACACTGAAGCTTTCTTT. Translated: CASSAERGTNTEAFF.

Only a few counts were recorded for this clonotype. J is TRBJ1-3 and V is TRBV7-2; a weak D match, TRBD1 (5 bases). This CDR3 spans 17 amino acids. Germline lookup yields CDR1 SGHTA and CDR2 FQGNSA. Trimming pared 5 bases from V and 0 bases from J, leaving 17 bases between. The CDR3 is CASSEPGTWDSGNTIYF. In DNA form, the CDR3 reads TGTGCCAGCAGCGAACCGGGGACCTGGGACTCTGGAAACACCATATATTTT.

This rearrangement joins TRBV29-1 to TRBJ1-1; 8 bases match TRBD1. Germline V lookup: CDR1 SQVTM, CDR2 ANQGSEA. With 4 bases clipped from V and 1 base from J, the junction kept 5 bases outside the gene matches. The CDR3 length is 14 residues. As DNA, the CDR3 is TGCAGCGTTGGGGCAGGGGGCTGGAACACTGAAGCTTTCTTT. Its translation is CSVGAGGWNTEAFF.

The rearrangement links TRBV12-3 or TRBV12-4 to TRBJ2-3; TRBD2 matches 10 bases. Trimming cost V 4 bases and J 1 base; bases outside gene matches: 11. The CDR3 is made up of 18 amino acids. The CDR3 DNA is TGTGCCAGCAGTTCGGGCCCTAGCGGGAGTTTAGGCACAGATACGCAGTATTTT. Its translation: CASSSGPSGSLGTDTQYF.

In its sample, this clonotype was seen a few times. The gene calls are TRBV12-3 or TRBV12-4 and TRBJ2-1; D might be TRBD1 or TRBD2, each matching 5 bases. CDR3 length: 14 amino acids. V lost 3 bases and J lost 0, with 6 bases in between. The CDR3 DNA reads TGTGCCAGCAGTTTGGGGGTCTCCTACAATGAGCAGTTCTTC. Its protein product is CASSLGVSYNEQFF.

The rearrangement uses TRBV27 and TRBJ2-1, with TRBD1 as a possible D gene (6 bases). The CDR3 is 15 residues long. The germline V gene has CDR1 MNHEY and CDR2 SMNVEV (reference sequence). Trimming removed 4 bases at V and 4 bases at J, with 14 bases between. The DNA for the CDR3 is TGTGCCAGCAGTTCAGGGGTTGAGGCTTACAATGAGCAGTTCTTC. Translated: CASSSGVEAYNEQFF.

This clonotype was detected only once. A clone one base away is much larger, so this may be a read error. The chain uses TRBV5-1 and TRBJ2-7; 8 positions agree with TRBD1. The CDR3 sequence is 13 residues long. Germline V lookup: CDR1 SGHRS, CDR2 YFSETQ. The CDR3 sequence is CASSWDRPGERYF. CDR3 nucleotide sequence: TGCGCCAGCAGTTGGGACAGGCCGGGAGAGCGGTACTTC.

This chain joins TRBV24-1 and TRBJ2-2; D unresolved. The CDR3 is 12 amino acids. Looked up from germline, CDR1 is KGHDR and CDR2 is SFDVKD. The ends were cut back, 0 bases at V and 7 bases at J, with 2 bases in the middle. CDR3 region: CATSDLLGELFF. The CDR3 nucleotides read TGTGCCACCAGTGATTTGCTCGGGGAGCTGTTTTTT.

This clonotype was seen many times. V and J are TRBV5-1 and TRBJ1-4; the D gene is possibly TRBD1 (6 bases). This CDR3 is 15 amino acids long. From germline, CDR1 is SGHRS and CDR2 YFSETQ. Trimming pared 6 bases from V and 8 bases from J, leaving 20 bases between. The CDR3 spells CASTQYGNREEKLFF. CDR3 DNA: TGCGCCAGCACCCAATACGGGAACAGGGAAGAAAAACTGTTTTTT.

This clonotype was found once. The CDR3: CASSLSRELNYGYTF. Here the CDR3 DNA reads TGCGCCAGCAGCTTGTCACGGGAGCTTAACTATGGCTACACCTTC. The chain couples TRBV5-1 to TRBJ1-2; D gene ambiguous. Germline values: CDR1 SGHRS, CDR2 YFSETQ. The V end was cut by 1 base, the J end by 1 base, with 11 bases between. This CDR3 region has 15 residues. The whole variable domain, filled in from reference TRBV5-1 and TRBJ1-2, reads KAGVTQTPRYLIKTRGQQVTLSCSPISGHRSVSWYQQTPGQGLQFLFEYFSETQRNKGNFPGRFSGRQFSNSRSEMNVSTLELGDSALYLCASSLSRELNYGYTFGSGTRLTVV.